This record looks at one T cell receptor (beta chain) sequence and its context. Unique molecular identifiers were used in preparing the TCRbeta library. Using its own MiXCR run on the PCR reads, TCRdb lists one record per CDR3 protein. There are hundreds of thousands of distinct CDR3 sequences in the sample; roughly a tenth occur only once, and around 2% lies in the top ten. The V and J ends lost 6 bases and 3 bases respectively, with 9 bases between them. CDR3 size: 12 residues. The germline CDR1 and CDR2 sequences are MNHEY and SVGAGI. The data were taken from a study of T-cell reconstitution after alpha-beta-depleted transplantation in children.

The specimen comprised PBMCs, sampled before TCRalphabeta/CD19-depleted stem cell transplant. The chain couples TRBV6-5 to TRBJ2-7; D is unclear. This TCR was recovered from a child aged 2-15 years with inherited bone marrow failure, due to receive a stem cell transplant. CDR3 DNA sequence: TGTGCCAGCAGCACCGTGGGCTACGAGCAGTACTTC. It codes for CASSTVGYEQYF.